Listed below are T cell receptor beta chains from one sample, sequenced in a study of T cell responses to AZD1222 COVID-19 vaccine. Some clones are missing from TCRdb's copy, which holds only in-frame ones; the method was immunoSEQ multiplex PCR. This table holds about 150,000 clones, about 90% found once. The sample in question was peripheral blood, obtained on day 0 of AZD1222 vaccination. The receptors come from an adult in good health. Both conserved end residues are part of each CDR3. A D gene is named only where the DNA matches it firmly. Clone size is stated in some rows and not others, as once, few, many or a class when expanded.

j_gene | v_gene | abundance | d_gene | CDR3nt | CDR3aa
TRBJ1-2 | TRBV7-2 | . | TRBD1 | TGTGCCAGCAGCTTAGGTGGGACAGGGGGCGCCGGCTACACCTTC | CASSLGGTGGAGYTF
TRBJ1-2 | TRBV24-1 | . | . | TGTGCCACCAGTGATAGGTTGGGTGCTGGCTACACCTTC | CATSDRLGAGYTF
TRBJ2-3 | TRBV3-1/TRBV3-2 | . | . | TGTGCCAGCAGCCAAGATGGTCGGAGCACAGATACGCAGTATTTT | CASSQDGRSTDTQYF
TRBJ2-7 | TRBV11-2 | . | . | TGTGCCAGCAGCTTAATTGGCGAGCAGTACTTC | CASSLIGEQYF
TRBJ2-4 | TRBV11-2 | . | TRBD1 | TGTGCCAGCAGCTTGACAGGGGCCCTAGCCAAAAACATTCAGTACTTC | CASSLTGALAKNIQYF
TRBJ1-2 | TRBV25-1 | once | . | TGTGCCAGCAGGGAGACAGGCCTCTATGGCTACACCTTC | CASRETGLYGYTF
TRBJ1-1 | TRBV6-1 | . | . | TGTGCCAGCAGTGAACAAGGGCAGGAAGCTTTCTTT | CASSEQGQEAFF
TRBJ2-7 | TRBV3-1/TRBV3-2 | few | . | TGTGCCAGCAGCCAAGGTGCCAGGGACTCCTACGAGCAGTACTTC | CASSQGARDSYEQYF
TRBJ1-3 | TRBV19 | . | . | TGTGCCAGTAGTATTCAATCGGGGCAACTCTCTGGAAACACCATATATTTT | CASSIQSGQLSGNTIYF
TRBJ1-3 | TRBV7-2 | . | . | TGTGCCAGCAGCTTCCCCGGGATCTCTGGAAACACCATATATTTT | CASSFPGISGNTIYF
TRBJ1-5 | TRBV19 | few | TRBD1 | TGTGCCAGTACTGGGACAGGAGCTAATCAGCCCCAGCATTTT | CASTGTGANQPQHF
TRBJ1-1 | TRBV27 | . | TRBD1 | TGTGCCAGCATTCAGGGGGGTACTGAAGCTTTCTTT | CASIQGGTEAFF
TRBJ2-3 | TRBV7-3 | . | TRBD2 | TGTGCCAGCAGCTTAACAGCGGGGCGCCTCACAGATACGCAGTATTTT | CASSLTAGRLTDTQYF
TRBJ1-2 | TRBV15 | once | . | TGTGCCACCAGCAGAGTAGGGGCAACTAACTATGGCTACACCTTC | CATSRVGATNYGYTF
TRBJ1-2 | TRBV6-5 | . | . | TGTGCCAGCGGTACCGACTATGGCTACACCTTC | CASGTDYGYTF
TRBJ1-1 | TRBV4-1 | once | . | TGCGCCAGCAGCCAAACCCCGGGCACTGAAGCTTTCTTT | CASSQTPGTEAFF
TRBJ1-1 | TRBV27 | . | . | TGTGCCAGCATGCGGGGTAACATGAACACTGAAGCTTTCTTT | CASMRGNMNTEAFF
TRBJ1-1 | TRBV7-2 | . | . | TGTGCCAGCAGCCCCACCAGACATTACACTGAAGCTTTCTTT | CASSPTRHYTEAFF
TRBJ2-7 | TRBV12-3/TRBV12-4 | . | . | TGTGCCACCTCAACGGCAGTGAAGAACGAGCAGTACTTC | CATSTAVKNEQYF
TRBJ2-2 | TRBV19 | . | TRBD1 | TGTGCCAGTTCACAGGGGGCGACCGGGGAGCTGTTTTTT | CASSQGATGELFF
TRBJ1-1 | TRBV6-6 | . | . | TGTGCCAGCAGTACCTCCGGGAGGCTTACTTCGGAAGCTTTCTTT | CASSTSGRLTSEAFF
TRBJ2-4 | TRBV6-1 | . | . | TGTGCCAGCAGTGAAGTTGTGTCGTGGGCCCAGCGAGGGAGGATTCAGTACTTC | CASSEVVSWAQRGRIQYF
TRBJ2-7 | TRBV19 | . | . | TGTGCCAGCAGACAGAAAAGCTCCTACGAGCAGTACTTC | CASRQKSSYEQYF
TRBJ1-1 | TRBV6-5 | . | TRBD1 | TGTGCCAGCAGCCGTCCCGGACAGGGGAACACTGAAGCTTTCTTT | CASSRPGQGNTEAFF
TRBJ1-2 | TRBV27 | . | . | TGTGCCAGCACCATCGACGGACTGAGCAACTATGGCTACACCTTC | CASTIDGLSNYGYTF
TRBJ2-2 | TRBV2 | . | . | TGTGCCAGCAGTGTTCGCAGGCGGAACACCGGGGAGCTGTTTTTT | CASSVRRRNTGELFF
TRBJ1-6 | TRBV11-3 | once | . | TGTGCCAGCAGCTTAGGGGCAGCCTCACCCCTCCACTTT | CASSLGAASPLHF
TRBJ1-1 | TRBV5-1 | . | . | TGCGCCAGCAGCCGGGACGGCCCGAACACTGAAGCTTTCTTT | CASSRDGPNTEAFF
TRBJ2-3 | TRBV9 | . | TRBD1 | TGTGCCAGCAGCGCGGGACAGGGGGCATCTGGCACAGATACGCAGTATTTT | CASSAGQGASGTDTQYF
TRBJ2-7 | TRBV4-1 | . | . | TGCGCCAGCAGCCAAGTTGATATGGGGCTGTCGTTTGGCGAGCAGTACTTC | CASSQVDMGLSFGEQYF
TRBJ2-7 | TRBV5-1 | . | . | TGCGCCAGCAGCTTGGTCGGCCCTACCTACGAGCAGTACTTC | CASSLVGPTYEQYF
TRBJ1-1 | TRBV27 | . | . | TGTGCCAGCAGTTTGAGGGCAGTCACTGAAGCTTTCTTT | CASSLRAVTEAFF
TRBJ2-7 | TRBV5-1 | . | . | TGCGCCAGCAGCTTGGGGTTGGGGGAGCAGTACTTC | CASSLGLGEQYF
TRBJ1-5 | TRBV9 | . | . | TGTGCCAGCAGCGTAGGAGGCAGCAATCAGCCCCAGCATTTT | CASSVGGSNQPQHF
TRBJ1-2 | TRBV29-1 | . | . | TGCAGCGTTGACAAATCACTTTCGGACTATGGCTACACCTTC | CSVDKSLSDYGYTF
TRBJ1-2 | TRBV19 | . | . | TGTGCCAGTAGTATACGCTCAGGGAAGAACTATGGCTACACCTTC | CASSIRSGKNYGYTF
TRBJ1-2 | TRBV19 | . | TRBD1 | TGTGCCAGTAGTTCAATTGGGGGGGGACAGGGAGACTATGGCTACACCTTC | CASSSIGGGQGDYGYTF
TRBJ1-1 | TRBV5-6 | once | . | TGTGCCAGCAGCCCCCTGATTGGCAGGGGAAACACTGAAGCTTTCTTT | CASSPLIGRGNTEAFF
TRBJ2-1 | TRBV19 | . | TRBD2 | TGTGCCAGTAGTATCGTGCTAGCGGGAGCCGAAAGGTGGGGTGAGCAGTTCTTC | CASSIVLAGAERWGEQFF
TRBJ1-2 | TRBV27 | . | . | TGTGCCAGCAGTTCACGAGGACTCCTGGGGGGCCGGGAAAACTATGGCTACACCTTC | CASSSRGLLGGRENYGYTF
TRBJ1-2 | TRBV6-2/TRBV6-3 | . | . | TGTGCCAGCAGTTTCAGGGGCCATGGCTACACCTTC | CASSFRGHGYTF
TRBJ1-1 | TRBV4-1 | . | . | TGCGCCAGCAGCCCCCCTACCGGCAGGAACACTGAAGCTTTCTTT | CASSPPTGRNTEAFF
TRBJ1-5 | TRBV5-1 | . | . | TGCGCCAGCAGCTTGGGGACAATGGAGAGCAATCAGCCCCAGCATTTT | CASSLGTMESNQPQHF
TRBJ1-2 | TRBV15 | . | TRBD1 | TGTGCCACCAGAACTACGGACAGGGTAAAGGACTATGGCTACACCTTC | CATRTTDRVKDYGYTF
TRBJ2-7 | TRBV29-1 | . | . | TGCAGCGTTGTACGGACAGCAGACTACGAGCAGTACTTC | CSVVRTADYEQYF
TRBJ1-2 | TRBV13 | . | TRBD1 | TGTGCCAGCAGCTTAGAGGGACAGGGGACGCGGAAGGGCTACACCTTC | CASSLEGQGTRKGYTF
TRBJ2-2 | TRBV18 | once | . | TGTGCCAGCTCACAGATTGGCGGAGACACCGGGGAGCTGTTTTTT | CASSQIGGDTGELFF
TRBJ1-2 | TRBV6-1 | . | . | TGTGCCAGCAGTGAAGCGCAGAGGACAAGCTATGGCTACACCTTC | CASSEAQRTSYGYTF
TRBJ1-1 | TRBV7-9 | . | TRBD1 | TGTGCCAGCAGTTACATCAGGGGGCAAGGAAACACTGAAGCTTTCTTT | CASSYIRGQGNTEAFF
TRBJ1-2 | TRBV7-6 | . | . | TGTGCCAGCAGCCACACAGGCAGGGAGACTAATTCAGCTAACTATGGCTACACCTTC | CASSHTGRETNSANYGYTF
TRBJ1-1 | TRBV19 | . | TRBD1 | TGTGCCAGTAGTGACACAGGGGCAATATGGAACACTGAAGCTTTCTTT | CASSDTGAIWNTEAFF
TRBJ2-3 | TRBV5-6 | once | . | TGTGCCAGCAGCCGCGCGCGGCATAACACAGATACGCAGTATTTT | CASSRARHNTDTQYF
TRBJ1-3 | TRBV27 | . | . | TGTGCCAGCAGTCCCGGGACATCGGGAGGAAACACCATATATTTT | CASSPGTSGGNTIYF
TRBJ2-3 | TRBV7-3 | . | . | TGTGCCAGCAGCTTAGGGGTGGGGGAGCCAGATACGCAGTATTTT | CASSLGVGEPDTQYF
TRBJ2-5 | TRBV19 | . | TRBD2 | TGTGCCAGTAGTTGGCGGGGGGCAGCATTTGACCAAGAGACCCAGTACTTC | CASSWRGAAFDQETQYF
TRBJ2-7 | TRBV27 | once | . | TGTGCCAGCAGTTCCGCAGAGATCCAGTACTTC | CASSSAEIQYF
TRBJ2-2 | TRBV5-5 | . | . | TGTGCCAGCAGCTTGTCCGGGGAGCTGTTTTTT | CASSLSGELFF
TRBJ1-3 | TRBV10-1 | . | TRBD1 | TGCGCCAGCAGCACAGGACAGGGCGTCTCTGGAAACACCATATATTTT | CASSTGQGVSGNTIYF
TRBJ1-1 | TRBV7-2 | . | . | TGTGCCAGCAGCCTGGATCGTGGCACTGAAGCTTTCTTT | CASSLDRGTEAFF